Sequencing of this T cell receptor (beta chain) was carried out in a study of blood T cell repertoires in COVID-19. Across the whole study: The United States, Italy and Spain were the sources of the acute and convalescent COVID-19 samples. The analysed material was cDNA or gDNA that came from T cells, B-cell-depleted T cells, or PBMCs.

TCRdb's copy holds only in-frame clones and misses some; the assay was immunoSEQ multiplex PCR. The sample has 350,000 or so clones, approximately 91% seen once. Germline CDR1 and CDR2: MDHEN and SYDVKM. The CDR3 runs 19 residues. Trimming took off 6 bases at V and 0 bases at J, with 24 bases between the two ends. The sequence was collected from a woman in her twenties or thirties who had been exposed to COVID-19. V is TRBV28 and J is TRBJ1-3; TRBD1 is a possible D gene (6 bases). The source material was PBMCs or T cells enriched from blood (not recorded which). This CDR3 reads CASSQVELPQGPSGNTIYF. The CDR3 DNA is TGTGCCAGCAGCCAAGTCGAGCTCCCACAGGGCCCCTCTGGAAACACCATATATTTT.